This TCR beta chain was profiled in a study of T cells in Graves' hyperthyroidism and ophthalmopathy. Study in general: Pretreatment peripheral blood was obtained at initial diagnosis.

RNA transcripts were the template for amplifying TCR beta CDR3 regions. Carried out on the TCR CDR3, a first-round RT-PCR used the HTBI primer set. TCRdb ran MiXCR on the multiplex PCR reads and lists one entry per CDR3 protein. The sample includes approximately 600,000 distinct CDR3 sequences, less than 25% of them seen just once. This clonotype was picked up one time. The V and J ends lost 1 base and 2 bases, in that order; junction bases with no gene match: 11. The length of the CDR3 is 18 residues. Germline assignment: CDR1 SGHAT and CDR2 FQNNGV. This sequence joins TRBV11-2 and TRBJ2-3, with 8 bases identical to TRBD2. The sequenced sample was blood. This TCR came from a man aged 25-45 years with Graves' ophthalmopathy. CDR3 in amino acids: CASSLGIVGLANTDTQYF. In nucleotides, the CDR3 is TGTGCCAGCAGCTTAGGAATTGTAGGACTAGCCAACACAGATACGCAGTATTTT.